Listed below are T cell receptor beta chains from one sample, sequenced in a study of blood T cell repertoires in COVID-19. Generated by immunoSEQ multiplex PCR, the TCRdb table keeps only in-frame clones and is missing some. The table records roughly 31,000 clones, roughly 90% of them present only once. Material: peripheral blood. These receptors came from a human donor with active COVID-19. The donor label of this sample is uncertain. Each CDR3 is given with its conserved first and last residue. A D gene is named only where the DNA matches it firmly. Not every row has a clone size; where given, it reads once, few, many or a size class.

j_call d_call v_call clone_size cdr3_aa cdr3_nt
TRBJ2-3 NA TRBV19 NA CASSISRGTDTQYF TGTGCCAGTAGTATCAGCAGGGGCACAGATACGCAGTATTTT
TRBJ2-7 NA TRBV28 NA CASSLFGSYEQYF TGTGCCAGCAGTTTATTCGGCTCCTACGAGCAGTACTTC
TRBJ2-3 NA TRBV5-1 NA CASSLVSGASTDTQYF TGCGCCAGCAGCTTGGTTAGCGGAGCTAGCACAGATACGCAGTATTTT
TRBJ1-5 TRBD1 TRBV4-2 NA CASSQDIGTGNQPQHF TGTGCCAGCAGCCAAGATATAGGGACAGGCAATCAGCCCCAGCATTTT
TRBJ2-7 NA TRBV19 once CASSNTIYEQYF TGTGCCAGTAGTAACACAATCTACGAGCAGTACTTC
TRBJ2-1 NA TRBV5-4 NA CASSLESGGPTNEQFF TGTGCCAGCAGCTTGGAGTCTGGCGGTCCCACCAATGAGCAGTTCTTC
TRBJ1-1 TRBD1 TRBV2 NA CASTERTGGKTEAFF TGTGCCAGCACTGAAAGGACAGGGGGCAAAACTGAAGCTTTCTTT
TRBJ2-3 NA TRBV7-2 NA CASFVGRERGDTQYF TGTGCCAGCTTTGTGGGCCGGGAACGGGGAGATACGCAGTATTTT
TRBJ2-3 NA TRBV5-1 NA CASSPSGGLTDTQYF TGCGCCAGCAGCCCCAGCGGCGGCCTCACAGATACGCAGTATTTT
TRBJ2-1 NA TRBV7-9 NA CASSPPTGRRVNEQFF TGTGCCAGCAGCCCACCAACCGGCCGGCGGGTGAATGAGCAGTTCTTC
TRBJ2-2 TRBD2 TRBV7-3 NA CASGWISSGGPTGELFF TGTGCCAGCGGCTGGATTTCCAGCGGGGGCCCCACCGGGGAGCTGTTTTTT
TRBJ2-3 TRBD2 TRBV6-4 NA CASSDAGGGTDTQYF TGTGCCAGCAGTGACGCGGGGGGGGGCACAGATACGCAGTATTTT